The rows below give T cell receptor beta chains drawn from one sample of a study of T cell repertoires and Cas9 in healthy adults. Assay: immunoSEQ multiplex PCR; the TCRdb copy retains only in-frame clones and omits some. Among more than 20,000 clones listed, roughly nine tenths were seen once. Sample: CD4+ effector T cells (CD127+, CD25-, CD137-, CD154-) from PBMCs; culture status not recorded. These receptors all come from a human donor in good health. Both conserved end residues are part of each CDR3. A D gene is named only where the DNA matches it firmly. Where a row states a size, it is once, few, many or the class of an expanded clone; other rows omit it.

v_call: TRBV5-4; clone_size: NA; j_call: TRBJ1-5; cdr3_length: 15; d_call: NA; cdr3_nt: TGTGCCAGCAGCGAAACCCCAGGGATGGTTCAGCCCCAGCATTTT; cdr3_aa: CASSETPGMVQPQHF
v_call: TRBV7-3; clone_size: NA; j_call: TRBJ1-1; cdr3_length: 13; d_call: NA; cdr3_nt: TGTGCCAGTAATACCGGGGGGAGGTCTGAAGCTTTCTTT; cdr3_aa: CASNTGGRSEAFF
v_call: TRBV7-2; clone_size: NA; j_call: TRBJ2-5; cdr3_length: 15; d_call: TRBD1; cdr3_nt: TGTGCCAGCAGCTGGGGGACAGGGGGTCAAGAGACCCAGTACTTC; cdr3_aa: CASSWGTGGQETQYF
v_call: TRBV2; clone_size: once; j_call: TRBJ1-6; cdr3_length: 17; d_call: TRBD1; cdr3_nt: TGTGCCAGCAGTGGGACAGGGTCGTTATCCTATAATTCACCCCTCCACTTT; cdr3_aa: CASSGTGSLSYNSPLHF
v_call: TRBV7-9; clone_size: NA; j_call: TRBJ1-1; cdr3_length: 13; d_call: NA; cdr3_nt: TGTGCCAGCAGCTTTGTCGGGGACACTGAAGCTTTCTTT; cdr3_aa: CASSFVGDTEAFF
v_call: TRBV5-1; clone_size: NA; j_call: TRBJ2-4; cdr3_length: 16; d_call: TRBD1; cdr3_nt: TGCGCCAGCTCGGATTTAAGCCGGGACAGGAAAAACATTCAGTACTTC; cdr3_aa: CASSDLSRDRKNIQYF
v_call: TRBV2; clone_size: NA; j_call: TRBJ2-7; cdr3_length: 15; d_call: NA; cdr3_nt: TGTGCCACCCAGGGGCAGGGGGGGTCCCCCTACGAGCAGTACTTC; cdr3_aa: CATQGQGGSPYEQYF
v_call: TRBV19; clone_size: NA; j_call: TRBJ2-7; cdr3_length: 14; d_call: NA; cdr3_nt: TGTGCCAGTAGTACAGGGGTAGGAACCTACGAGCAGTACTTC; cdr3_aa: CASSTGVGTYEQYF
v_call: TRBV7-8; clone_size: NA; j_call: TRBJ1-5; cdr3_length: 16; d_call: NA; cdr3_nt: TGTGCCAGCAGCTTAGAGGTTAGGCTGATTTATCAGCCCCAGCATTTT; cdr3_aa: CASSLEVRLIYQPQHF
v_call: TRBV21-1; clone_size: NA; j_call: TRBJ1-6; cdr3_length: 16; d_call: NA; cdr3_nt: TGTGCCAGCAGCAAATTTGTTCGGATTTATAATTCACCCCTCCACTTT; cdr3_aa: CASSKFVRIYNSPLHF
v_call: TRBV13; clone_size: NA; j_call: TRBJ1-2; cdr3_length: 14; d_call: TRBD1; cdr3_nt: TGTGCCAGCAGCTCGCTACGGGACAGGTTCGGCTACACCTTC; cdr3_aa: CASSSLRDRFGYTF
v_call: TRBV6-6; clone_size: NA; j_call: TRBJ1-6; cdr3_length: 14; d_call: NA; cdr3_nt: TGTGCCAGCAGTTACTCCCAGGGTAATTCACCCCTCCACTTT; cdr3_aa: CASSYSQGNSPLHF
v_call: TRBV7-7; clone_size: NA; j_call: TRBJ2-2; cdr3_length: 16; d_call: NA; cdr3_nt: TGTGCTAGCAGCTTATCAGCGAACGCGAACACCGGGGAGCTGTTTTTT; cdr3_aa: CASSLSANANTGELFF
v_call: TRBV6-5; clone_size: NA; j_call: TRBJ2-7; cdr3_length: 14; d_call: NA; cdr3_nt: TGTGCCAGCAGTGGACTTCCCAAGGCCTACGAGCAGTACTTC; cdr3_aa: CASSGLPKAYEQYF
v_call: TRBV2; clone_size: NA; j_call: TRBJ1-1; cdr3_length: 11; d_call: NA; cdr3_nt: TGTGCCAGCAAGGAGAACACTGAAGCTTTCTTT; cdr3_aa: CASKENTEAFF
v_call: TRBV14; clone_size: NA; j_call: TRBJ1-1; cdr3_length: 14; d_call: TRBD1; cdr3_nt: TGTGCCAGCAGCCCCGTACAGGGGGGCACTGAAGCTTTCTTT; cdr3_aa: CASSPVQGGTEAFF
v_call: TRBV6-6; clone_size: NA; j_call: TRBJ1-1; cdr3_length: 12; d_call: NA; cdr3_nt: TGTGCCAGCAGTTACTCGTTGGGAACTGCTTTCTTT; cdr3_aa: CASSYSLGTAFF
v_call: TRBV2; clone_size: NA; j_call: TRBJ1-1; cdr3_length: 13; d_call: NA; cdr3_nt: TGTGCCAGCAGGGTACAGGGCGCCACTGAAGCTTTCTTT; cdr3_aa: CASRVQGATEAFF
v_call: TRBV5-1; clone_size: once; j_call: TRBJ2-2; cdr3_length: 13; d_call: NA; cdr3_nt: TGCGCCAGCAGCTTGGAACTAGCCGGGGAGCTGTTTTTT; cdr3_aa: CASSLELAGELFF
v_call: TRBV30; clone_size: NA; j_call: TRBJ1-1; cdr3_length: 14; d_call: NA; cdr3_nt: TGTGCCTGGAGTGGGGGACGGATGAACACTGAAGCTTTCTTT; cdr3_aa: CAWSGGRMNTEAFF
v_call: TRBV28; clone_size: NA; j_call: TRBJ2-5; cdr3_length: 12; d_call: NA; cdr3_nt: TGTGCCAGCAGTGGAGGGGTAGAGACCCAGTACTTC; cdr3_aa: CASSGGVETQYF
v_call: TRBV9; clone_size: NA; j_call: TRBJ1-3; cdr3_length: 15; d_call: NA; cdr3_nt: TGTGCCAGCAGCCGCCCCACAAGCTCTGGAAACACCATATATTTT; cdr3_aa: CASSRPTSSGNTIYF
v_call: TRBV5-1; clone_size: NA; j_call: TRBJ1-3; cdr3_length: 16; d_call: NA; cdr3_nt: TGCGCCAGCAGCCTGGGCGTAGGGGGGCAGGGAAACACCATATATTTT; cdr3_aa: CASSLGVGGQGNTIYF
v_call: TRBV19; clone_size: NA; j_call: TRBJ2-3; cdr3_length: 16; d_call: NA; cdr3_nt: TGTGCCAGTAGTACCCAGGGGGGTCCTAGCACAGATACGCAGTATTTT; cdr3_aa: CASSTQGGPSTDTQYF
v_call: TRBV10-2; clone_size: NA; j_call: TRBJ2-1; cdr3_length: 14; d_call: NA; cdr3_nt: TGCGCCAGTATGGCCGGGGCCTCCTACAATGAGCAGTTCTTC; cdr3_aa: CASMAGASYNEQFF
v_call: TRBV30; clone_size: NA; j_call: TRBJ2-2; cdr3_length: 13; d_call: TRBD1; cdr3_nt: TGTGCCTGGCACAGGGGGGACACCGGGGAGCTGTTTTTT; cdr3_aa: CAWHRGDTGELFF
v_call: TRBV5-1; clone_size: once; j_call: TRBJ2-1; cdr3_length: 14; d_call: NA; cdr3_nt: TGCGCCAGCAGTCCGAATACGCAGGGTAATGAGCAGTTCTTC; cdr3_aa: CASSPNTQGNEQFF
v_call: TRBV6-6; clone_size: NA; j_call: TRBJ2-5; cdr3_length: 15; d_call: NA; cdr3_nt: TGTGCCAGCAGTTACCCCGGGTCGGGGGCAGAGACCCAGTACTTC; cdr3_aa: CASSYPGSGAETQYF
v_call: TRBV30; clone_size: once; j_call: TRBJ1-6; cdr3_length: 17; d_call: TRBD1; cdr3_nt: TGTGCCTGGAGTACCCCCGGGACAGGGTGGTCAGGTTCACCCCTCCACTTT; cdr3_aa: CAWSTPGTGWSGSPLHF
v_call: TRBV11-2; clone_size: NA; j_call: TRBJ1-4; cdr3_length: 15; d_call: TRBD1; cdr3_nt: TGTGCCAGCAGCACAAACAGGGGGCAGGACGAAAAACTGTTTTTT; cdr3_aa: CASSTNRGQDEKLFF